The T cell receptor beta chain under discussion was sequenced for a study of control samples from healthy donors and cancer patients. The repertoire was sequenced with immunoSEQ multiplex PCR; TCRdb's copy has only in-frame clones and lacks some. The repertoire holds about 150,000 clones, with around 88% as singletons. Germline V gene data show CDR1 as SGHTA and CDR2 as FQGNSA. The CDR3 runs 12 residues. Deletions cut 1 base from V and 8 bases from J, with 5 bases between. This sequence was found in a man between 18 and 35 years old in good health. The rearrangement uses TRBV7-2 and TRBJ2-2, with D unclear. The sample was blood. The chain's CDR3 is CASSLGVGELFF. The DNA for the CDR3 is TGTGCCAGCAGCTTAGGAGTTGGGGAGCTGTTTTTT.